The entry below gives a single T cell receptor (beta chain) sequence along with its context. V lost 6 bases, J lost 3 bases, and 5 bases stayed unmatched. CDR3 size: 14 residues. CDR1 and CDR2 from the germline V gene are MDHEN and SYDVKM. The data originate from a study of tumor-infiltrating lymphocytes in localized non-small cell lung cancer. Only in-frame clones appear in the TCRdb table, and some are missing; sequencing was by immunoSEQ multiplex PCR. Here the sample spans approximately 15,000 clones, around 84% being singletons. Sequenced sample: uninvolved lung tissue not adjacent to the tumor. This TCR was sampled from a human donor with non-small cell lung cancer. This chain uses TRBV28 with TRBJ1-2; TRBD1 agrees at 9 bases. The CDR3, as DNA: TGTGCCAGCAGGGCTAGGGACAGGGACTATGGCTACACCTTC. Protein product: CASRARDRDYGYTF.